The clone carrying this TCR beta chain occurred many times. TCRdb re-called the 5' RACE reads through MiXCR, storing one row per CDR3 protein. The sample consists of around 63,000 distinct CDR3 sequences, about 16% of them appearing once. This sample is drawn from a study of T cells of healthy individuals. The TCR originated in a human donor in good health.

The CDR3: CASSLAGAYEQYF. The DNA of the CDR3 is TGTGCCAGCAGTTTAGCGGGAGCCTACGAGCAGTACTTC. This sequence joins TRBV12-3 or TRBV12-4 and TRBJ2-7, with a possible D match to TRBD2 (5 bases). V gave up 0 bases and J gave up 2 bases, with 5 bases separating them. The CDR3 has 13 amino acids.